This T cell receptor (beta chain) appears in the sequencing data of a study of T-cell memory formation after mild COVID-19. Germline-derived CDR1 and CDR2 are SGHTA and FQGNSA. V was clipped by 6 bases and J by 4 bases, with 12 bases between them. The CDR3 runs 13 residues. TCRdb analysed the 5' RACE reads with MiXCR anew, one entry per CDR3 protein. The table includes approximately 150,000 distinct CDR3 sequences, roughly 13% detected once. This clonotype was sampled from a man aged 18 to 30 who had mild COVID-19 (a few samples of this study predate the infection). Cell type and time point are not known. The sample consisted of PBMCs or a T cell subset sorted from them (not recorded which). V and J are TRBV7-2 and TRBJ1-2, with a tentative D call TRBD1 (5 bases). In nucleotides, the CDR3 is TGTGCCAGCAGGCCAACAGGCCTCTATGGCTACACCTTC. Translating gives CASRPTGLYGYTF.